This TCR beta chain is from a study of Ad26.COV2.S vaccination and SARS-CoV-2 variants. Germline CDR1 reads SNHLY; CDR2 reads FYNNEI. Trimming cost V 6 bases and J 10 bases, with 15 bases left between them. CDR3 length: 12 amino acids. Documented treatment: approximately 18 received Ad26.COV2.S at low or high dose, single or two shots; 5 received placebo; per-sample allocation not given. Sampling was done on day 63 after the first vaccine or placebo injection. The shot given was an Ad26 vector that makes Wuhan-strain SARS-CoV-2 spike. Repertoires were generated with immunoSEQ multiplex PCR, while TCRdb's copy carries only in-frame clones and drops some. Here the sample spans approximately 500,000 clones, around nine tenths being singletons. Study-level findings and limits: Breadth, reportedly substantial, characterized the spike-specific CD8+ and CD4+ T cell responses after vaccination. Total T cell responses were possibly underestimated by TCR breadth and depth analyses. Individuals receiving vaccine had higher spike-specific TCR breadth than placebo recipients did.

This clone came up once. Its antigen is as yet unknown. The sequencing used peripheral blood, collected in a trial of Ad26.COV2.S vaccine versus placebo. The source is a person between 18 and 65 years old who received the Ad26.COV2.S COVID-19 vaccine or a placebo. The genes are TRBV2 and TRBJ1-1, with D perhaps matching TRBD1 (6 bases). The CDR3 coding sequence is TGTGCCAGCAGCGGGACACCCTGGGGAGCTTTCTTT. This encodes CASSGTPWGAFF.